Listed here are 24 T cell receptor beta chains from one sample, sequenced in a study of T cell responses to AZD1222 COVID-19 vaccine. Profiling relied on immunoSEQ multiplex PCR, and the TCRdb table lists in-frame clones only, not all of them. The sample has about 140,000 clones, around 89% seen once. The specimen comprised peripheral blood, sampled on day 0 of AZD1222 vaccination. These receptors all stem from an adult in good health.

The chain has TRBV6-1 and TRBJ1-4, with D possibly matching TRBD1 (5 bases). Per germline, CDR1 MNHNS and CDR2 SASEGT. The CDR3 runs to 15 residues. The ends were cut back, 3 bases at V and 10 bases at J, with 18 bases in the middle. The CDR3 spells CASSDMGRDRGKLFF. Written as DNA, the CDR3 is TGTGCCAGCAGTGATATGGGCAGGGACCGGGGAAAACTGTTTTTT.

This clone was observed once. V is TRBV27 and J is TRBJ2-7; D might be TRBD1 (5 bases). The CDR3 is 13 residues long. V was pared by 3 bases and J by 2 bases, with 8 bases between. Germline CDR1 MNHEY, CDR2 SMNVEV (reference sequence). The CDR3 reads CASSFQGTYEQYF. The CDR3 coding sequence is TGTGCCAGCAGTTTTCAGGGAACCTACGAGCAGTACTTC.

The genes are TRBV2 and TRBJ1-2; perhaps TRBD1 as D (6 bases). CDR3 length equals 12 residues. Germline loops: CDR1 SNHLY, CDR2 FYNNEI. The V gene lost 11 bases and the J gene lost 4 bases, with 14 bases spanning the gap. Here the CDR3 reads CAGKQGPYGYTF. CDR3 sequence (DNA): TGTGCCGGAAAACAGGGCCCCTATGGCTACACCTTC.

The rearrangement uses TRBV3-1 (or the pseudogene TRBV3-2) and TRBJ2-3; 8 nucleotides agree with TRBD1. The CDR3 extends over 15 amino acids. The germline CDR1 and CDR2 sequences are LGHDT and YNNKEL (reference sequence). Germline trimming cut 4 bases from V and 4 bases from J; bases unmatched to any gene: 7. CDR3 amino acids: CASSRRTGRSDTQYF. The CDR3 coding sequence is TGTGCCAGCAGCCGCCGGACAGGGAGGTCAGATACGCAGTATTTT.

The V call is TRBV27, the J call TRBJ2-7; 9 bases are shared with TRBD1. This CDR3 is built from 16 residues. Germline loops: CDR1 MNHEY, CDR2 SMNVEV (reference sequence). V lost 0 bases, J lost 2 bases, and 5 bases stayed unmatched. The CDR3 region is CASSLSLGQGTYEQYF. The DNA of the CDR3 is TGTGCCAGCAGTTTATCATTAGGACAGGGGACCTACGAGCAGTACTTC.

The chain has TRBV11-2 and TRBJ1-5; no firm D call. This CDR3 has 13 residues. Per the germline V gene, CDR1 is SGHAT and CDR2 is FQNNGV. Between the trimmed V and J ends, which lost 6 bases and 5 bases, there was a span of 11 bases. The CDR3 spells CASSGSLHQPQHF. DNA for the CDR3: TGTGCCAGCAGTGGGTCCCTCCATCAGCCCCAGCATTTT.

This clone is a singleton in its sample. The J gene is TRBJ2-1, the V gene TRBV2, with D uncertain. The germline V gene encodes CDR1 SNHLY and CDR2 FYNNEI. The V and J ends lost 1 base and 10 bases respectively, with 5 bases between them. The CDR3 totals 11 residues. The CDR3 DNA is TGTGCCAGCAGTGAAGTCGGGGAGCAGTTCTTC. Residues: CASSEVGEQFF.

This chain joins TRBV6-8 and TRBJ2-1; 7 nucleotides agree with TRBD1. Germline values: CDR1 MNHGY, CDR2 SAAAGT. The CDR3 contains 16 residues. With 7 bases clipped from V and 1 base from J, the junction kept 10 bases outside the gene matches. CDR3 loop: CASTSGTALSYNEQFF. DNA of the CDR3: TGTGCCAGCACTTCTGGGACAGCCCTTTCCTACAATGAGCAGTTCTTC.

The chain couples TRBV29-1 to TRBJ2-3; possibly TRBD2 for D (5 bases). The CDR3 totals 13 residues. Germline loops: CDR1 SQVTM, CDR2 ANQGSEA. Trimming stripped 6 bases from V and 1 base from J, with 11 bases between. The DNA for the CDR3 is TGCAGCGTGTTTCCCGGGGGCACAGATACGCAGTATTTT. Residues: CSVFPGGTDTQYF.

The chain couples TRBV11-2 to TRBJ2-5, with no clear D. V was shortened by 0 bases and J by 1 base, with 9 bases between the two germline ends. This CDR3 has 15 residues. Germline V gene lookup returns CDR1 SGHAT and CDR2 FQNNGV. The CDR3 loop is CASSLDGQIQETQYF. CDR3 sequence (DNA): TGTGCCAGCAGCTTAGATGGGCAAATCCAAGAGACCCAGTACTTC.

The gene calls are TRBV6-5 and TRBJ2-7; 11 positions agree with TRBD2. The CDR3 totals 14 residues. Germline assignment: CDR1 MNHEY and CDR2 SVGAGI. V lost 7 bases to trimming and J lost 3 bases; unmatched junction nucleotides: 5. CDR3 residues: CASITGTSGYEQYF. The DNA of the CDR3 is TGTGCCAGCATCACCGGGACTAGCGGCTACGAGCAGTACTTC.

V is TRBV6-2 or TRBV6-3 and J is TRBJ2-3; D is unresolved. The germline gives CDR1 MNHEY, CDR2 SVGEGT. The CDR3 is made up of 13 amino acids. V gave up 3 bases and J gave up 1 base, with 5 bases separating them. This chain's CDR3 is CASSYSGTDTQYF. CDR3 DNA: TGTGCCAGCAGTTATTCGGGCACAGATACGCAGTATTTT.

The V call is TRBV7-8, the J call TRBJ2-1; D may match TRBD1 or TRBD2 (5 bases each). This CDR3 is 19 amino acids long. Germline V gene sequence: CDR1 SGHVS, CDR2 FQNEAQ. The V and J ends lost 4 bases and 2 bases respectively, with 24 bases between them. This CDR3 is CASSSIPNRDPITYNEQFF. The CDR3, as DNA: TGTGCCAGCAGCTCTATACCAAACCGGGACCCGATCACCTACAATGAGCAGTTCTTC. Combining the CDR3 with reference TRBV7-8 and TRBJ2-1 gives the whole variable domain GAGVSQSPRYKVAKRGQDVALRCDPISGHVSLFWYQQALGQGPEFLTYFQNEAQLDKSGLPSDRFFAERPEGSVSTLKIQRTQQEDSAVYLCASSSIPNRDPITYNEQFFGPGTRLTVL.

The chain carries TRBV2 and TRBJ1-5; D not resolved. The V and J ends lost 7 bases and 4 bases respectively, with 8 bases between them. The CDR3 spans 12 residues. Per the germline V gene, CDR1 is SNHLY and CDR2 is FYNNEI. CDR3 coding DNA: TGTGCCAGCACTGGGGATAATCAGCCCCAGCATTTT. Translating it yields CASTGDNQPQHF.

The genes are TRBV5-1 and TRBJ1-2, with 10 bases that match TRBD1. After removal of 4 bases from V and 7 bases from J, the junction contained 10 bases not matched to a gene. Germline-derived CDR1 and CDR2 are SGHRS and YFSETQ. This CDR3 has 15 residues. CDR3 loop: CASSPWTGGSGGYTF. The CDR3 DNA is TGCGCCAGCAGCCCCTGGACAGGGGGTAGTGGTGGCTACACCTTC.

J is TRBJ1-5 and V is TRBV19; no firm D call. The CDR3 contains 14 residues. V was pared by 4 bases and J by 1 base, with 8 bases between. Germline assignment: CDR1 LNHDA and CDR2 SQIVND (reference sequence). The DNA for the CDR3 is TGTGCCAGTAGTAGTGACGGGAGCAATCAGCCCCAGCATTTT. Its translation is CASSSDGSNQPQHF.

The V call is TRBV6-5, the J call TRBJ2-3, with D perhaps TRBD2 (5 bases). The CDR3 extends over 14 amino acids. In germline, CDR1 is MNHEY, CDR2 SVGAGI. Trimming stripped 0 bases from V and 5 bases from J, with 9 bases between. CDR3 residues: CASSYSRSGDTQYF. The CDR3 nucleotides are TGTGCCAGCAGTTACTCGAGAAGCGGAGATACGCAGTATTTT.

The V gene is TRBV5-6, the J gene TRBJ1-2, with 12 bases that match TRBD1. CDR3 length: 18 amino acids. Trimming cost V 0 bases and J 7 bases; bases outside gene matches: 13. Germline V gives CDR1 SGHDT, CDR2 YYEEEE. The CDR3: CASSLVFTRDRGHLGYTF. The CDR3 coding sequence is TGTGCCAGCAGCTTGGTTTTCACCCGGGACAGGGGGCATCTTGGCTACACCTTC.

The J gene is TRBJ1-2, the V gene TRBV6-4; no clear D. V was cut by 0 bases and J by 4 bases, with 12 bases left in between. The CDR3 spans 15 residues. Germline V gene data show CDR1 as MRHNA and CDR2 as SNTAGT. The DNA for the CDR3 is TGTGCCAGCAGTGACTCGAGTCCCGGGGTCTATGGCTACACCTTC. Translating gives CASSDSSPGVYGYTF.

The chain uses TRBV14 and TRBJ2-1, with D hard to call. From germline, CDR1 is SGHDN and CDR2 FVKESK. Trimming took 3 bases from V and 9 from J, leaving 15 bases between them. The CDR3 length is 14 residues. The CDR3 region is CASSQAVSGAEQFF. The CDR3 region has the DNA TGTGCCAGCAGCCAGGCGGTGTCGGGCGCTGAGCAGTTCTTC. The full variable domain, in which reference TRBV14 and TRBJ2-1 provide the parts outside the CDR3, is EAGVTQFPSHSVIEKGQTVTLRCDPISGHDNLYWYRRVMGKEIKFLLHFVKESKQDESGMPNNRFLAERTGGTYSTLKVQPAELEDSGVYFCASSQAVSGAEQFFGPGTRLTVL.

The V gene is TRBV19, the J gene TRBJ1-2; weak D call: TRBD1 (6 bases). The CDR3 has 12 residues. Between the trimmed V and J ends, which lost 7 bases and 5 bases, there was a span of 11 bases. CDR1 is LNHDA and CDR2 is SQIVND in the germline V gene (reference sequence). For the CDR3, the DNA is TGTGCCAGTACGGAGGGGGTGTATGGCTACACCTTC. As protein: CASTEGVYGYTF.

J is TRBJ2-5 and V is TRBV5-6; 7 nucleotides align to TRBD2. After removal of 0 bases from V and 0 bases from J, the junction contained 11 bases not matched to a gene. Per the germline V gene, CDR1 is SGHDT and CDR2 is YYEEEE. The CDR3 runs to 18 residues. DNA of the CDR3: TGTGCCAGCAGCTTGGAGGGAGGGCTAGCGGCCTACCAAGAGACCCAGTACTTC. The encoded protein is CASSLEGGLAAYQETQYF.

This chain's CDR3 is CASSPGTGKWDGNTIYF. The CDR3 DNA sequence: TGTGCCAGCAGTCCCGGCACAGGGAAGTGGGATGGAAACACCATATATTTT. The chain links TRBV27 to TRBJ1-3, with D maybe TRBD1 (6 bases). V was cut by 5 bases and J by 3 bases, with 20 bases left in between. Germline CDR1 MNHEY, CDR2 SMNVEV (reference sequence). The CDR3 is made up of 17 amino acids.

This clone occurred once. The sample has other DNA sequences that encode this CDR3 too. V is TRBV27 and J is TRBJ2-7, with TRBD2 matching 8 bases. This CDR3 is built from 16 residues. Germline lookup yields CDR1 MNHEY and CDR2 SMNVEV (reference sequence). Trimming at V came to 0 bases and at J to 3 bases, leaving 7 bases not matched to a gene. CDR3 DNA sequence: TGTGCCAGCAGTTTATCATTAACTAGCGGACACTACGAGCAGTACTTC. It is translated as CASSLSLTSGHYEQYF.